This is a list of T cell receptor beta chains from one sample in a study of blood T cell repertoires in COVID-19. Clones were read by immunoSEQ multiplex PCR, and TCRdb kept only the in-frame ones, dropping some. The data hold approximately 300,000 clones, with roughly 90% observed a single time. The sequenced material came from peripheral blood. Receptors originate from a woman aged 25-40 years with COVID-19, enrolled during active disease. CDR3s leave out the opening cysteine and the closing phenylalanine or tryptophan. The D gene is left open where the match is weak.

d_gene,v_gene,j_gene,CDR3aa
-,TRBV28,TRBJ2-1,ASSPQGFDEQF
-,TRBV10-1,TRBJ2-1,ASNEGAPYNEQF
TRBD1,TRBV28,TRBJ1-4,ASTPAGGWAKLF
TRBD2,TRBV7-9,TRBJ2-3,ASSSSSVLAGLVDTQY
-,TRBV4-3,TRBJ1-6,ASSQIDSPNSPLH
TRBD2,TRBV3-1/TRBV3-2,TRBJ2-3,ASSQDRLAGVMTDTQY
-,TRBV11-2,TRBJ1-4,ASSRTARNEKLF
TRBD2,TRBV5-1,TRBJ2-1,ASSPGTSGNEQF
TRBD2,TRBV6-5,TRBJ2-5,ASGVGGAGEETQY
-,TRBV7-3,TRBJ1-6,ASSLELSNSPLH
-,TRBV6-6,TRBJ1-1,ASSPRVRLNTEAF
TRBD2,TRBV10-2,TRBJ2-7,ASSASVAGYEQY
TRBD1,TRBV28,TRBJ1-6,ASSLPSGTGIASGHSPLH
-,TRBV19,TRBJ1-4,ASSLSPPGTNEKLF
-,TRBV9,TRBJ2-5,ASSVVGGGRETQY
TRBD2,TRBV9,TRBJ2-7,ASGKSGTSGAEQY
-,TRBV3-1/TRBV3-2,TRBJ1-3,ASSRGVVSGNTIY
-,TRBV6-2/TRBV6-3,TRBJ2-2,ASSYLTQITGELF
-,TRBV18,TRBJ1-2,ASSPPGHLSYGYT
-,TRBV19,TRBJ2-7,ASSSRGGQETYEQY
TRBD1,TRBV13,TRBJ2-2,ASRSRQGRTGELF
TRBD2,TRBV4-1,TRBJ2-7,ASSQDALAGDRSYEQY
TRBD1,TRBV5-6,TRBJ1-2,ASSLAADRSHYGYT
-,TRBV6-2/TRBV6-3,TRBJ2-1,ASSSPGSYYNEQF
-,TRBV7-9,TRBJ2-3,ASSLVSDTQY
TRBD2,TRBV4-1,TRBJ2-1,ASSQPGPGGPFEQF
TRBD1,TRBV6-6,TRBJ1-1,ATQLTGLNTEAF
TRBD1,TRBV5-1,TRBJ1-4,ASSPGTGNEKLF
-,TRBV6-2/TRBV6-3,TRBJ2-4,ASSWPGAKNIQY
TRBD1,TRBV19,TRBJ1-6,ASSVSGQLNSPLH
-,TRBV5-1,TRBJ1-1,ASREQTNTEAF
-,TRBV28,TRBJ2-7,ASSLTLYYEQY
TRBD2,TRBV6-2/TRBV6-3,TRBJ2-7,ASSYTSGSYEQY
TRBD1,TRBV6-6,TRBJ1-3,ASSTLDRGNTIY
-,TRBV30,TRBJ1-2,AWSTLSDLANYGYT
-,TRBV10-3,TRBJ2-5,AISESAGETQY
-,TRBV28,TRBJ2-1,ASSPPGEAYNEQF
TRBD2,TRBV20-1,TRBJ2-3,SASPLAASTDTQY
TRBD1,TRBV5-5,TRBJ2-7,ASSLEGQGPYEQY
-,TRBV3-1/TRBV3-2,TRBJ1-5,ASSFGGRNQPQH
-,TRBV7-8,TRBJ1-4,ASSLARQGIYEKLF
TRBD2,TRBV7-2,TRBJ2-7,ASSLAGILAGVPYEQY
-,TRBV5-1,TRBJ2-1,ASSLGGARYNEQF
-,TRBV7-9,TRBJ1-3,ASDSYSGNTIY
-,TRBV30,TRBJ2-3,AWNRGTDTQY
TRBD1,TRBV6-5,TRBJ1-2,ASSRDRANYGYT
-,TRBV5-6,TRBJ2-6,ASSLVLSGANVLT